The sequence of this T cell receptor (beta chain) was determined in a study of cytomegalovirus exposure and HLA in healthy donors. General study points: Later analysis demonstrated an association between a missense DCLRE1C variant and TCR beta V- and J-gene trimming. Later work found most CMV-associated TCR beta chains apparently HLA-restricted. Based on reports, TCR beta sequences accurately predicted HLA-A and HLA-B alleles for most subjects.

Note on this clone: The target antigen is unknown.

The primer mix had 60 Vbeta and 13 Jbeta primers. Sequencing used immunoSEQ multiplex PCR; TCRdb keeps in-frame clones, though not all of them. Of approximately 160,000 clones listed, 77% are singletons. After removal of 9 bases from V and 3 bases from J, the junction contained 11 bases not matched to a gene. The germline V gene has CDR1 ENHRY and CDR2 SYGVKD. This CDR3 is 16 amino acids long. Sequenced input: PBMCs. This sequence originates from a woman aged 40 to 49 in good health and CMV-seropositive. The chain has TRBV10-3 and TRBJ2-1; 10 bases fit TRBD1. CDR3 region: CAMATPGQGLYNEQFF. Written as DNA, the CDR3 is TGTGCCATGGCTACACCGGGACAGGGGCTCTACAATGAGCAGTTCTTC.